These T cell receptor beta chains were read from a single sample in a study of spatial heterogeneity in lung cancer. TCRdb re-analysed the 5' RACE reads in MiXCR, keeping a single row per CDR3 protein. The sample lists 15,000 to 20,000 distinct CDR3 sequences, around 6.9% occurring once. The input for sequencing was lung tumor tissue, taken at surgery. These receptors all stem from a female donor with early-stage non-small cell lung cancer. The conserved cysteine and the conserved F or W are not part of the CDR3 here.

CDR3	length	V	J
ASRPNNQPQH	10	TRBV19	TRBJ1-5
ASSLNAGRVPGEQY	14	TRBV7-3	TRBJ2-7
ASSYGFGPLEQY	12	TRBV6-2/TRBV6-3	TRBJ2-7
ASSGTGQETQY	11	TRBV28	TRBJ2-5
SARDKSGRRLGTRSYNEQF	19	TRBV20-1	TRBJ2-1
ASSLTGQSNTEAF	13	TRBV5-1	TRBJ1-1
ASSGGGGSIDEQY	13	TRBV5-1	TRBJ2-7
ASSPLGTGGVGNQPQH	16	TRBV6-5	TRBJ1-5
ASTALGTRVSEQY	13	TRBV2	TRBJ2-7
ASVAGTTRNEQF	12	TRBV5-1	TRBJ2-1
ASSLDLAAQY	10	TRBV7-9	TRBJ2-5
ASSLGTAGSYEQY	13	TRBV7-9	TRBJ2-7
ARYSYEQY	8	TRBV21-1	TRBJ2-7
ASSSMDFGFTDTQY	14	TRBV12-3/TRBV12-4	TRBJ2-3
ASSPGTATNEKLF	13	TRBV18	TRBJ1-4
ASSEDAGLTPLH	12	TRBV7-2	TRBJ1-6
SVDRVPLQNLSYT	13	TRBV29-1	TRBJ1-2
ASSSIRRQTGELF	13	TRBV5-5	TRBJ2-2
SVEDFSAGKTDTQY	14	TRBV29-1	TRBJ2-3
SVASSGRVQGEQF	13	TRBV29-1	TRBJ2-1
ASSPPGGLATEAF	13	TRBV18	TRBJ1-1
ASTPIGGARGANVLT	15	TRBV11-2	TRBJ2-6
SATPPTGSGEQY	12	TRBV20-1	TRBJ2-7
ASSRQPSGRTGGTQY	15	TRBV4-3	TRBJ2-5
ASSLGRRTYEQY	12	TRBV27	TRBJ2-7
ASSPQVTDTQY	11	TRBV18	TRBJ2-3
ASSLSGAYNEQF	12	TRBV7-9	TRBJ2-1
ASSFGEGAEAF	11	TRBV11-1	TRBJ1-1
ASSPRGNTIY	10	TRBV18	TRBJ1-3
ASSEGQGANTGELF	14	TRBV6-1	TRBJ2-2
AWSVQVTQY	9	TRBV30	TRBJ2-5
ASSVGGLSYNEQF	13	TRBV5-6	TRBJ2-1
ASSIHRRAKVNQPQH	15	TRBV19	TRBJ1-5
ASSALTGAML	10	TRBV28	TRBJ2-7
ASSFKNLAVNTGELF	15	TRBV5-4	TRBJ2-2
ATSRRDGYTDTQY	13	TRBV15	TRBJ2-3
ASSQDVERAPYNEQF	15	TRBV4-3	TRBJ2-1
ASSQSAGNTIY	11	TRBV16	TRBJ1-3
ASSLAKETQY	10	TRBV7-2	TRBJ2-5
ASMGGGRVADTQY	13	TRBV28	TRBJ2-3
SAGRGNNEKLF	11	TRBV29-1	TRBJ1-4
ASSWGLAGGSYEQY	14	TRBV5-5	TRBJ2-7
ASSFRTGGNIQY	12	TRBV7-2	TRBJ2-4
ASSLVGTRETQY	12	TRBV6-5	TRBJ2-5
ASSSGQGALKRTEAF	15	TRBV14	TRBJ1-1
ASSQPRTSGSETQY	14	TRBV3-1	TRBJ2-5